Below, 2 T cell receptor beta chains from the same sample are listed, as sequenced in a study of Tregs in tolerant kidney transplant recipients. Repertoires were generated with immunoSEQ multiplex PCR, while TCRdb's copy carries only in-frame clones and drops some. Of 60,000 to 70,000 clones in the sample, roughly 92% were seen once. Sequences were derived from CD8+ T cells from blood, sampled before the transplant. These receptors were obtained from a human donor who received a combined kidney and bone marrow transplant.

V gene TRBV7-2 combines with J gene TRBJ1-1; D gene ambiguous. The V and J ends lost 5 bases and 5 bases respectively, with 9 bases between them. CDR3 length: 12 residues. Germline V gene lookup returns CDR1 SGHTA and CDR2 FQGNSA. The CDR3 spells CASSPTGTEAFF. For the CDR3, the DNA is TGTGCCAGCAGCCCAACCGGGACTGAAGCTTTCTTT. The variable domain in full, with the rest retrieved from reference TRBV7-2 and TRBJ1-1, is GAGVSQSPSNKVTEKGKDVELRCDPISGHTALYWYRQSLGQGLEFLIYFQGNSAPDKSGLPSDRFSAERTGGSVSTLTIQRTQQEDSAVYLCASSPTGTEAFFGQGTRLTVV.

The chain links TRBV6-5 to TRBJ2-7; a possible D gene is TRBD2 (5 bases). Germline CDR1 reads MNHEY; CDR2 reads SVGAGI. With 0 bases removed from V and 3 bases from J, the gap between germline ends came to 9 bases. The CDR3 totals 14 residues. Written as DNA, the CDR3 is TGTGCCAGCAGTTACTCTTTGGCGGGCTACGAGCAGTACTTC. Translation gives CASSYSLAGYEQYF.